This TCR beta chain was found in a study of T cell changes during pregnancy in multiple sclerosis. V shed 1 base and J 8 bases; nucleotides not matched to a gene: 8. Germline V gene sequence: CDR1 KGHSH, CDR2 LQKENI. There are 14 residues in the CDR3. TCRdb's copy holds only in-frame clones and misses some; the assay was immunoSEQ multiplex PCR. Here the sample spans about 110,000 clones, roughly nine tenths being singletons. The origin of this receptor is a female donor with multiple sclerosis, enrolled in a pregnancy study. The sample in question was peripheral blood, obtained before pregnancy. The gene calls are TRBV18 and TRBJ2-7; 7 bases are shared with TRBD1. DNA of the CDR3: TGTGCCAGCTCACCACGAGACAGGGTAGGGCAGCAGTACTTC. Protein product: CASSPRDRVGQQYF.